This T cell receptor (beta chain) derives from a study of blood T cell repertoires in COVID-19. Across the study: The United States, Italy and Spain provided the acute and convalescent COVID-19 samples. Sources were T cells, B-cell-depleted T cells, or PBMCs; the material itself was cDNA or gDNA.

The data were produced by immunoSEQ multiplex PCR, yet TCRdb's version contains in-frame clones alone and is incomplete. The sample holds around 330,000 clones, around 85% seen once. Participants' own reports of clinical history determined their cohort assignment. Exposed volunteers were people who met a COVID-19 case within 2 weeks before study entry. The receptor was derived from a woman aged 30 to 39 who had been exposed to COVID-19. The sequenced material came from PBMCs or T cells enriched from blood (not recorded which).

The CDR3 sequence is CASAPGVQPQHF. The DNA for the CDR3 is TGTGCCAGCGCCCCAGGGGTACAGCCCCAGCATTTT. The chain is built from TRBV28 and TRBJ1-5, with D tentatively TRBD1 (6 bases). V lost 8 bases, J lost 7 bases, and 12 bases lay in between. This CDR3 region has 12 residues. Germline V gene lookup returns CDR1 MDHEN and CDR2 SYDVKM.